This T cell receptor (beta chain) was found in a study of glioma-infiltrating T cells after dendritic cell vaccination. This CDR3 spans 16 amino acids. TCRdb's copy holds only in-frame clones and misses some; the assay was immunoSEQ multiplex PCR. The sample gives fewer than 25,000 clones, about 90% of which show up once; roughly 2.9% is in the top ten. Specified time point: after dendritic cell vaccination, including at tumor progression/relapse. With regard to this clone: As yet, its antigen is unknown.

General study findings and limits: Complete blood and tumor specimen sets were limited to few patients. Longer survival after dendritic cell vaccination followed higher pretreatment TIL content.

The receptor's source is a human donor with glioblastoma. Sample: blood, taken after dendritic cell vaccination. The genes are TRBV21-1 and TRBJ2-2; the table's D call, TRBD1, was not checked against the DNA. TRBV21-1 is listed as a pseudogene. The CDR3 nucleotides read TGTGCCAGCAGCAACCCGGGACAGGGGGACACCGGGGAGCTGTTTTTT. Its translation is CASSNPGQGDTGELFF.